The sequence of this T cell receptor beta chain was determined in a study of T cells in Graves' hyperthyroidism and ophthalmopathy. The study, taken as a whole, reports: The model identified upcoming ophthalmopathy a median about 6.5 months ahead of onset.

The study excluded patients with uncontrolled infection, other autoimmune disease, pregnancy or lactation. Orbital computed tomography and thyroid ultrasound, together with serum TRAb and thyroxine and clinical symptoms, were used for diagnoses. Each 10 ml fresh peripheral blood draw supplied the PBMCs. This clonotype was counted many times. Its specificity is unknown. Researchers amplified the TCR beta CDR3 regions from RNA transcripts. A set of HTBI primers served as the primers for a first-round RT-PCR of the TCR CDR3. TCRdb re-called the multiplex PCR reads through MiXCR, storing one row per CDR3 protein. The sample records about 400,000 distinct CDR3 sequences, about 15% being singletons. The source of this sequence is a woman in her twenties or thirties with Graves' ophthalmopathy. Specimen: blood.

In nucleotides, the CDR3 is TGTGCCAGCAGTTTATGGGGCAGGGGTTACGAGCAGTACTTC. Residues: CASSLWGRGYEQYF. This chain uses TRBV27 with TRBJ2-7; possibly TRBD1 for D (6 bases). Germline values: CDR1 MNHEY, CDR2 SMNVEV (reference sequence). Trimming removed 1 base at V and 4 bases at J, with 11 bases between. The CDR3 spans 14 residues.